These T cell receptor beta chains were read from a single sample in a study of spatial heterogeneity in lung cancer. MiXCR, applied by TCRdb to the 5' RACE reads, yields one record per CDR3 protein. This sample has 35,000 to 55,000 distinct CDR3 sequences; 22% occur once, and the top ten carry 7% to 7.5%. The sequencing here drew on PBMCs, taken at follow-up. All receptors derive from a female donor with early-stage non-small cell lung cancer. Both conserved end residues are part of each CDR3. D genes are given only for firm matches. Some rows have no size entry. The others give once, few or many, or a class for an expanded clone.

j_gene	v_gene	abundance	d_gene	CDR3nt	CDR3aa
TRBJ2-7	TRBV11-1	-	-	TGTGCCAGCAGCTTAGGGCGGGGCCCCTACGAGCAGTACTTC	CASSLGRGPYEQYF
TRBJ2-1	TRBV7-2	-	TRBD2	TGTGCCAGCAGCTCCCCGACGGGGGGACGCTCCTACAATGAGCAGTTCTTC	CASSSPTGGRSYNEQFF
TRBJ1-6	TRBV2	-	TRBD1	TGTGCCAGCAGAAGAACCGGGACAGAAGGGTCACCCCTCCACTTT	CASRRTGTEGSPLHF
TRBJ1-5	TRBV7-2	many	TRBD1	TGTGCCAGCAGCGCGTGGACAGGGGGCGGTCAGCCCCAGCATTTT	CASSAWTGGGQPQHF
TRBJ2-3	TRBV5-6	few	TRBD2	TGTGCCAGCAGCTTGCAAACGGGAGGGCCTCTTACGCAGTATTTT	CASSLQTGGPLTQYF
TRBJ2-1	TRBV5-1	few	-	TGCGCCAGCAGCTTGGTGCAGGGAAGTTCCTACAATGAGCAGTTCTTC	CASSLVQGSSYNEQFF
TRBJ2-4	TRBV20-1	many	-	TGCAGTGCTACATACCCCCGCGAGTTCAAAAACATTCAGTACTTC	CSATYPREFKNIQYF
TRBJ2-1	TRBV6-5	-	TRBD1	TGTGCCAGCAGCCACAGGGGCGAGCAGTTCTTC	CASSHRGEQFF
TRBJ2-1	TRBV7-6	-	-	TGTGCCAGCAGCTTAGGCACGGCGGCAGGGAATGAGCAGTTCTTC	CASSLGTAAGNEQFF
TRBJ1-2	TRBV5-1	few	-	TGCGCCAGCAGCTCCACTCAGGGGATGGGAGGCTACACCTTC	CASSSTQGMGGYTF
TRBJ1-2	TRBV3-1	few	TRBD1	TGTGCCAGCAGCCAAGTGGGACAGGGTATCAGCTATGGCTACACCTTC	CASSQVGQGISYGYTF
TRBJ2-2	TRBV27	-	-	TGTGCCAGCAGACCCAATACCCCCGGGGAGCTGTTTTTT	CASRPNTPGELFF
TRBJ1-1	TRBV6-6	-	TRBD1	TGTGCCAGCAGTTCCCGACAGGGGGCTGAAGCTTTCTTT	CASSSRQGAEAFF
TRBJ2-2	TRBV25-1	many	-	TGTGCCAGCAGTGTCGACAGGGAGCTGTTTTTT	CASSVDRELFF